The sequence of this T cell receptor beta chain was determined in a study of post-analysis software for immune sequencing data. Overall study context: Progressive-relapsing, secondary progressive and relapsing-remitting multiple sclerosis were among the disease courses included.

The junction had 6 bases not matched to a gene; V was cut back by 3 bases and J by 6 bases. CDR3 length: 14 amino acids. CDR1 and CDR2 from the germline V gene are SGHTA and FQGNSA. Study-wide results and limits: Controls had lower frequencies than patients of four or five TRBV segments, which included TRBV5-6, TRBV5-1 and TRBV20-1. F-measure co-clustering was strong for batch-matched samples. Controls' normalized Chao1 diversity significantly exceeded that of multiple sclerosis patients.

Concerning this clonotype: Its antigen remains unidentified.

TCR beta cDNA libraries had unique molecular identifiers. Around 460,000 cDNA molecules came from 1 to 10 million T cells. TCRdb redid the calling of the PCR reads with MiXCR, one entry per CDR3 protein. The data hold almost 700,000 distinct CDR3 sequences, with approximately 59% observed a single time. The TCR comes from a girl aged 2-9 years with multiple sclerosis. What was sequenced was blood. The rearrangement links TRBV7-2 to TRBJ2-5; 8 nucleotides line up with TRBD2. The CDR3 region has the DNA TGTGCCAGCAGCTTGGCCGCGGGGGGTAAGACCCAGTACTTC. Amino acid sequence: CASSLAAGGKTQYF.